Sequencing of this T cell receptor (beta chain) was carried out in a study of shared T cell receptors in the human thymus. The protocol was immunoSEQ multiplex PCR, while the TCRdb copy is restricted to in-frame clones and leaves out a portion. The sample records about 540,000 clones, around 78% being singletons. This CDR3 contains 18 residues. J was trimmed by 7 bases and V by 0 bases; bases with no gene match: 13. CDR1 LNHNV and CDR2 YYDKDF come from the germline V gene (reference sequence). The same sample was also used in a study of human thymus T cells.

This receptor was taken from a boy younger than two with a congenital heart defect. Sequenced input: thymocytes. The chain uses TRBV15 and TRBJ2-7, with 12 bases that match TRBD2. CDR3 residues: CATSREPYPSGRGGEQYF. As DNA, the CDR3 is TGTGCCACCAGCAGAGAACCTTACCCTAGCGGGAGGGGGGGGGAGCAGTACTTC.